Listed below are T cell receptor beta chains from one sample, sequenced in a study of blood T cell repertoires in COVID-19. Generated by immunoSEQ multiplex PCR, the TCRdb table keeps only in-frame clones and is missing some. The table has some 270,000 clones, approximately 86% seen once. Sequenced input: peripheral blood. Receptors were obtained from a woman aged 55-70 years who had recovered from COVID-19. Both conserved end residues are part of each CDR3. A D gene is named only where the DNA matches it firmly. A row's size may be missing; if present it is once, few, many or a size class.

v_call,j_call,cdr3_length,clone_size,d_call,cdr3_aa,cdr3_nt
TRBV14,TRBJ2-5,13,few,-,CASSQQVSETQYF,TGTGCCAGCAGCCAACAGGTTTCCGAGACCCAGTACTTC
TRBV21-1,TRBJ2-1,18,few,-,CASSKGASGGSSYNEQFF,TGTGCCAGCAGCAAAGGGGCTAGCGGGGGTAGCTCCTACAATGAGCAGTTCTTC
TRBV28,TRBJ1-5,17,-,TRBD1,CASSPNRARGRNQPQHF,TGTGCCAGCAGTCCCAACCGGGCCAGGGGGCGAAATCAGCCCCAGCATTTT
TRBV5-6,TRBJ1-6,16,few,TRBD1,CASSYMTGAVYSPLHF,TGTGCCAGCAGCTATATGACAGGGGCGGTTTATTCACCCCTCCACTTT
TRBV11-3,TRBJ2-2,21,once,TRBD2,CASSLDIRLAGPSRDTGELFF,TGTGCCAGCAGCTTAGATATTCGCCTAGCGGGACCCTCGCGGGACACCGGGGAGCTGTTTTTT
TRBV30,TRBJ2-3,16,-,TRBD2,CAWKASSGGGTDTQYF,TGTGCCTGGAAGGCCTCTAGCGGGGGGGGCACAGATACGCAGTATTTT
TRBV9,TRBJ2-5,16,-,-,CASSPPSLTYGETQYF,TGTGCCAGCAGCCCCCCGAGCTTAACCTACGGGGAGACCCAGTACTTC
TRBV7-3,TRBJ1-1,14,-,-,CASSPAGGRTEAFF,TGTGCCAGCAGCCCTGCTGGGGGGAGGACTGAAGCTTTCTTT
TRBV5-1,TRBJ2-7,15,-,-,CASSLEAGAEIEQYF,TGCGCCAGCAGCTTGGAGGCGGGGGCGGAGATCGAGCAGTACTTC
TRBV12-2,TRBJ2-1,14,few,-,CASRCGTSGGTQFF,TGTGCAAGTCGCTGCGGGACTAGCGGGGGGACGCAGTTCTTC
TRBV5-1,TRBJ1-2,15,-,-,CASSLAGRGHYGYTF,TGCGCCAGCAGCTTGGCGGGCAGGGGCCACTATGGCTACACCTTC
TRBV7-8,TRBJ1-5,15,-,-,CASSLSNRDNQPQHF,TGTGCCAGCAGCTTATCGAACAGAGACAATCAGCCCCAGCATTTT
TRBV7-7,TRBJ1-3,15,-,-,CASSPGRGAGNTIYF,TGTGCTAGCAGCCCCGGGAGGGGGGCTGGAAACACCATATATTTT
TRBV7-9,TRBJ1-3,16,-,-,CASSLATAGSGNTIYF,TGTGCCAGCAGCTTAGCCACCGCCGGCTCTGGAAACACCATATATTTT
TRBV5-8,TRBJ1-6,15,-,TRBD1,CASSPDRPGYSPLHF,TGTGCCAGCAGCCCGGACAGGCCCGGGTATTCACCCCTCCACTTT